This passage covers 15 T cell receptor beta chains from one sample sequenced in a study of T-cell reconstitution after alpha-beta-depleted transplantation in children. Unique molecular identifiers featured in how the TCRbeta library was prepared. TCRdb called the PCR reads again in MiXCR, with one record for every CDR3 protein. Here the sample spans roughly 590,000 distinct CDR3 sequences, roughly 15% being singletons. Specimen: PBMCs from the stem cell graft donor, collected from the stem cell graft. The receptors here all came from a human donor who donated a stem cell graft to a child with acute myeloid leukemia.

This clonotype was observed at least ten times. The chain uses TRBV20-1 and TRBJ1-6, with 9 positions matching TRBD1. With V trimmed by 3 bases and J by 6 bases, 6 bases remained unmatched. CDR3 length equals 15 residues. Germline V gene data show CDR1 as DFQATT and CDR2 as SNEGSKA (reference sequence). The CDR3: CSARGGTGINSPLHF. CDR3 nucleotide sequence: TGCAGTGCTAGGGGGGGGACAGGGATTAATTCACCCCTCCACTTT.

This clonotype was detected many times. The chain carries TRBV5-6 and TRBJ2-5; tentatively, D is TRBD2 (5 bases). This CDR3 is 14 amino acids long. V was trimmed by 0 bases and J by 3 bases, leaving 9 bases between them. Per germline, CDR1 SGHDT and CDR2 YYEEEE. The CDR3 spells CASSLELREETQYF. The DNA of the CDR3 is TGTGCCAGCAGCTTGGAGTTGAGGGAAGAGACCCAGTACTTC.

This chain links TRBV10-3 with TRBJ2-7, with a weak D call TRBD1 (5 bases). CDR3 length: 14 amino acids. CDR1 and CDR2 (germline): ENHRY, SYGVKD. Trimming shortened V by 5 bases and J by 0 bases, and 11 bases separated the two germline ends. The CDR3 nucleotides are TGTGCCATCAGTACGGACACGAGCTCCTACGAGCAGTACGTC. Its protein is CAISTDTSSYEQYV.

This clonotype showed up just once. With a much larger clone just one base away, this may be a read error. The rearrangement links TRBV5-5 to TRBJ1-5; no definite D call. CDR1 SGHKS and CDR2 YYEKEE come from the germline V gene (reference sequence). V was trimmed by 0 bases and J by 3 bases, leaving 13 bases between them. This CDR3 has 16 residues. The CDR3 spells CASSLAPSPYNQPQHF. The CDR3 DNA is TGTGCCAGCAGCTTGGCTCCGTCGCCCTACAATCAGCCCCAGCATTTT.

The CDR3 DNA follows: TGTGCCATCTGTTTCTCGGGGATGCCTTCAAGATATAGCAATCAGCCCCAGCATTTT. This encodes CAICFSGMPSRYSNQPQHF. The chain joins TRBV3-1 to TRBJ1-5; no reliable D call. There are 19 residues in the CDR3. Trimming stripped 10 bases from V and 0 bases from J, with 28 bases between. Germline V CDR1 and CDR2: LGHDT, YNNKEL (reference sequence). Together with reference TRBV3-1 and TRBJ1-5, the CDR3 gives the full variable domain: DTAVSQTPKYLVTQMGNDKSIKCEQNLGHDTMYWYKQDSKKFLKIMFSYNNKELIINETVPNRFSPKSPDKAHLNLHINSLELGDSAVYFCAICFSGMPSRYSNQPQHFGDGTRLSIL.

In this sample, this clonotype turned up many times. The chain links TRBV20-1 to TRBJ1-3; no firm D call. The V gene lost 0 bases and the J gene lost 2 bases, with 8 bases spanning the gap. This CDR3 is 14 amino acids long. From germline, CDR1 is DFQATT and CDR2 SNEGSKA (reference sequence). CDR3 DNA sequence: TGCAGTGCTAGAGAGCTAGCCACTGGAAACACCATATATTTT. It encodes CSARELATGNTIYF.

This clonotype was recorded at least ten times. The chain couples TRBV20-1 to TRBJ2-3; D gene uncertain. Trimming took off 0 bases at V and 2 bases at J, with 12 bases between the two ends. This CDR3 contains 15 residues. The germline V gene has CDR1 DFQATT and CDR2 SNEGSKA (reference sequence). The CDR3 region has the DNA TGCAGTGCTAGAGATGAAGGCCAGTTCACAGATACGCAGTATTTT. Protein: CSARDEGQFTDTQYF.

This clonotype was detected only a few times. This rearrangement joins TRBV7-2 to TRBJ1-1; D is ambiguous. Germline-derived CDR1 and CDR2 are SGHTA and FQGNSA. Trimming removed 5 bases at V and 6 bases at J, with 13 bases between. The CDR3 is 13 residues long. This CDR3 is CASSPQVSAEAFF. CDR3 coding DNA: TGTGCCAGCAGCCCCCAGGTTTCGGCTGAAGCTTTCTTT.

This clonotype showed up many times. The V gene is TRBV6-5, the J gene TRBJ1-4; D unclear. The germline V and J ends were trimmed by 5 bases and 5 bases, with 6 bases remaining between them. The V gene's germline CDR1 is MNHEY and CDR2 SVGAGI. The CDR3 runs 12 residues. In DNA, the CDR3 is TGTGCCAGCAGTGGGATAAATGAAAAACTGTTTTTT. This gives the protein CASSGINEKLFF.

A few counts support this clonotype. CDR3 region: CASSLVSTSYEQYF. CDR3 DNA: TGTGCCAGCAGCTTAGTTTCCACAAGCTACGAGCAGTACTTC. The chain carries TRBV7-9 and TRBJ2-7, with no clear D. V was shortened by 1 base and J by 3 bases, with 10 bases between the two germline ends. CDR1 SEHNR and CDR2 FQNEAQ come from the germline V gene (reference sequence). The CDR3 sequence is 14 residues long.

The chain's CDR3 is CASSPQSGGAGNEQFF. The CDR3 nucleotides read TGCGCCAGCAGCCCTCAGAGCGGGGGGGCCGGGAATGAGCAGTTCTTC. This chain connects TRBV4-1 to TRBJ2-1; TRBD2 matches at 10 bases. J gave up 7 bases and V 4 bases, and 10 bases lay outside the gene matches. This CDR3 has 16 residues. Looked up from germline, CDR1 is MGHRA and CDR2 is YSYEKL.

This clonotype was seen repeatedly, ten times or more. The rearrangement uses TRBV12-3 or TRBV12-4 and TRBJ2-1; no clear D. Trimming removed 3 bases at V and 5 bases at J, with 5 bases between. This CDR3 spans 12 amino acids. CDR3 DNA: TGTGCCAGCAGTTTGCTCCACAATGAGCAGTTCTTC. Its protein is CASSLLHNEQFF.

The V gene is TRBV4-1, the J gene TRBJ1-1; 9 bases line up with TRBD1. CDR3 size: 14 residues. V dropped 3 bases and J dropped 6; count of bases not matched to a gene: 5. CDR1 and CDR2 (germline): MGHRA, YSYEKL. The DNA for the CDR3 is TGCGCCAGCAGCCACCCGGGACAGGGACCTGAAGCTTTCTTT. Encoded protein: CASSHPGQGPEAFF.

Ten or more counts support this clonotype. CDR3 nucleotides: TGCAGTGCCCGGCCTTATCAGGAGATGACTGGCTACACCTTC. This encodes CSARPYQEMTGYTF. The chain recombines TRBV20-1 with TRBJ1-2, with no clear D. This CDR3 is built from 14 residues. The germline CDR1 and CDR2 sequences are DFQATT and SNEGSKA (reference sequence). V was pared by 6 bases and J by 7 bases, with 21 bases between.

This clonotype was picked up many times. The rearrangement joins TRBV27 to TRBJ1-1; no clear D. This CDR3 has 15 amino acids. V dropped 3 bases and J dropped 3 bases, with 14 bases sitting between them. Germline CDR1 and CDR2: MNHEY and SMNVEV (reference sequence). The CDR3, as DNA: TGTGCCAGCAGTTTCCCCCCCGGACCGCACACTGAAGCTTTCTTT. This codes for CASSFPPGPHTEAFF.